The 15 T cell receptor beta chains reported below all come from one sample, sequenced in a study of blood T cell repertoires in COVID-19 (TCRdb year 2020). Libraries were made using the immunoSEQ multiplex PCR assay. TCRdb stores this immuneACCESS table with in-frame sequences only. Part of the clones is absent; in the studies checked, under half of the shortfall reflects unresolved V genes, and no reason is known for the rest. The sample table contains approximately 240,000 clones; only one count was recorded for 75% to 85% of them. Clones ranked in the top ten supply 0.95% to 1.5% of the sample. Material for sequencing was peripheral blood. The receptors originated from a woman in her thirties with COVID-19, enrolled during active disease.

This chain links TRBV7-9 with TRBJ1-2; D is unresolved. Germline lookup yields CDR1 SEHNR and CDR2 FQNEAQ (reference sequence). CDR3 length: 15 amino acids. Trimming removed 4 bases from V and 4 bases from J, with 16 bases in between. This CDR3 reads CASSSVGSEVYGYTF. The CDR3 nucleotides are TGTGCCAGCAGCTCGGTAGGGAGTGAGGTCTATGGCTACACCTTC.

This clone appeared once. This CDR3 is CASSLEEGGQETQYF. Here the CDR3 DNA reads TGTGCCAGCAGCTTAGAGGAAGGGGGACAAGAGACCCAGTACTTC. The chain couples TRBV7-7 to TRBJ2-5, with TRBD1 as a possible D gene (6 bases). Trimming removed 1 base at V and 2 bases at J, with 11 bases between. Germline-derived CDR1 and CDR2 are SSHAT and FNYEAQ (reference sequence). The CDR3 runs 15 residues.

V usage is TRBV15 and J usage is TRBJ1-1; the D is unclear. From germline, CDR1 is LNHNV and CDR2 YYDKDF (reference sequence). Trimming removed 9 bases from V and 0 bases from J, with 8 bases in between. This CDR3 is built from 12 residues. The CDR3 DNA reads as TGTGCCACGGGAGCCCTGAACACTGAAGCTTTCTTT. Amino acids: CATGALNTEAFF.

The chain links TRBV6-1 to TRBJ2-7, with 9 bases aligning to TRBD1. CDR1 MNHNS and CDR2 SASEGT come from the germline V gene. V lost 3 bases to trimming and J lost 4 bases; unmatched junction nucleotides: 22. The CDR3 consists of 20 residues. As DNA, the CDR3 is TGTGCCAGCAGTGATTTTGCCCTCCCGGGCTGGACAGGGGTTTTGTACGAGCAGTACTTC. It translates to CASSDFALPGWTGVLYEQYF.

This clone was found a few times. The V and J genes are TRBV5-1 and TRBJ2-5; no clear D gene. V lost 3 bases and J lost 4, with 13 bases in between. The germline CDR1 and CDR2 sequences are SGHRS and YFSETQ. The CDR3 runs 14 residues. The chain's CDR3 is CASSSSGRRETQYF. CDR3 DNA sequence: TGCGCCAGCAGCTCGTCCGGTAGAAGAGAGACCCAGTACTTC.

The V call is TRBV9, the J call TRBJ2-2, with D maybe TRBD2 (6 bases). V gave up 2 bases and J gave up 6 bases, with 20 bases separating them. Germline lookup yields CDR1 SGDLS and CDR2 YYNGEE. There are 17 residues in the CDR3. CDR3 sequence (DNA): TGTGCCAGCAGCGTTCATTCGATAGCGACTAGAGCCGGGGAGCTGTTTTTT. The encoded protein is CASSVHSIATRAGELFF. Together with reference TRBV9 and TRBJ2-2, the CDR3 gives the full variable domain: DSGVTQTPKHLITATGQRVTLRCSPRSGDLSVYWYQQSLDQGLQFLIQYYNGEERAKGNILERFSAQQFPDLHSELNLSSLELGDSALYFCASSVHSIATRAGELFFGEGSRLTVL.

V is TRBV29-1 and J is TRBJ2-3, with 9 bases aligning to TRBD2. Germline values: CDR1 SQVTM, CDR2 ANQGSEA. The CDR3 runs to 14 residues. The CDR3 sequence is CTGASGASTDTQYF. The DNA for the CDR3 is TGCACCGGGGCTAGCGGGGCCTCCACAGATACGCAGTATTTT.

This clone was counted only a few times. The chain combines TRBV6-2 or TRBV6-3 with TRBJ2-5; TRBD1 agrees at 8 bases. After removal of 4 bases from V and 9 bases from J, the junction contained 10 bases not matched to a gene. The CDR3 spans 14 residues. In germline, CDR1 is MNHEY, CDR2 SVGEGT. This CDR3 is CASSSGQGTQPQYF. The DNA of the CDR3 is TGTGCCAGCAGTTCCGGACAGGGCACACAGCCCCAGTACTTC.

The CDR3 loop is CASSGGTGQGYTF. CDR3 sequence (DNA): TGTGCCAGCAGCGGAGGGACAGGTCAAGGCTACACCTTC. This rearrangement joins TRBV5-5 to TRBJ1-2, with 8 bases matching TRBD1. Looked up from germline, CDR1 is SGHKS and CDR2 is YYEKEE (reference sequence). V was clipped by 4 bases and J by 8 bases; unmatched bases: 7. CDR3 length equals 13 residues. Full variable domain (remainder filled in from reference TRBV5-5 and TRBJ1-2): DAGVTQSPTHLIKTRGQQVTLRCSPISGHKSVSWYQQVLGQGPQFIFQYYEKEERGRGNFPDRFSARQFPNYSSELNVNALLLGDSALYLCASSGGTGQGYTFGSGTRLTVV.

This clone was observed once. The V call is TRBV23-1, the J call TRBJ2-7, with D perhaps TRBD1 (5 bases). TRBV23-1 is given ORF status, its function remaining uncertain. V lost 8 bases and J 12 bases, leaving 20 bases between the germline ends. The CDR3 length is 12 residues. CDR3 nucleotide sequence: TGCGCCAGCGGCATGCGGCAGGGCGTAATGTACTTC. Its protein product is CASGMRQGVMYF.

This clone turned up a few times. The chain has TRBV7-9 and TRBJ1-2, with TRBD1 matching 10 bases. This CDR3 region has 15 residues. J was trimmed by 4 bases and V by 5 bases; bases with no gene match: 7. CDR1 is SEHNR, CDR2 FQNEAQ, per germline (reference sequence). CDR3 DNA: TGTGCCAGCAGCCCACCCGGGACAGGGGCCTATGGCTACACCTTC. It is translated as CASSPPGTGAYGYTF. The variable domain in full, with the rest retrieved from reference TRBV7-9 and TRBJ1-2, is DTGVSQNPRHKITKRGQNVTFRCDPISEHNRLYWYRQTLGQGPEFLTYFQNEAQLEKSRLLSDRFSAERPKGSFSTLEIQRTEQGDSAMYLCASSPPGTGAYGYTFGSGTRLTVV.

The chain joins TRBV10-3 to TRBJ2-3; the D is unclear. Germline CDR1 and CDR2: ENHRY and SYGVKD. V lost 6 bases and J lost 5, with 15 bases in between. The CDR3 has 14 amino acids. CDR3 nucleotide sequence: TGTGCCATCAGACAAGTTAGCCAGCAAGATACGCAGTATTTT. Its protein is CAIRQVSQQDTQYF.

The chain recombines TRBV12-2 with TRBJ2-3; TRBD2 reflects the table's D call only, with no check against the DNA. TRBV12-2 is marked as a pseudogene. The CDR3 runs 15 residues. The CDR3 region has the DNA TGTGCAAGTCGCTTTAAGCGGGGGGGAGCAGATACGCAGTATTTT. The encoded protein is CASRFKRGGADTQYF.

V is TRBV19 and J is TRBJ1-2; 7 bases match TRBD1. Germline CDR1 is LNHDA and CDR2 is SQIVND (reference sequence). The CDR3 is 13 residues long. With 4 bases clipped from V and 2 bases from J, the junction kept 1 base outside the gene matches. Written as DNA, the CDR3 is TGTGCCAGTAGTACGACAGGGAACTATGGCTACACCTTC. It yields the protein CASSTTGNYGYTF.

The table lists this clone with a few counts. CDR3 bases: TGTGCCAGCAGCCCAGGCGAGCGGGGATTCCCCGGGGAGCTGTTTTTT. Encoded protein: CASSPGERGFPGELFF. This chain joins TRBV4-2 and TRBJ2-2, with 7 bases fitting TRBD2. This CDR3 is 16 amino acids long. The V and J ends lost 4 bases and 6 bases, in that order; junction bases with no gene match: 11. Germline values: CDR1 LGHNA, CDR2 YNFKEQ.